These T cell receptor beta chains were read from a single sample in a study of cytotoxic CD8 clonotypes in ibrutinib-treated CLL. Repertoires were generated with immunoSEQ multiplex PCR, while TCRdb's copy carries only in-frame clones and drops some. The sample lists approximately 84,000 clones, about 82% occurring once. The sequencing here drew on PBMCs, taken before ibrutinib treatment. The receptors derive from a human donor with chronic lymphocytic leukemia. The CDR3 runs from the conserved cysteine through the conserved F or W. Each record gives: V gene, J gene, clone size, D gene, CDR3 length, CDR3 protein, CDR3 DNA. The D gene is left open where the match is weak. Rows give clone size only sometimes, using once, few, many, or a class for an expanded clone.

TRBV9	TRBJ2-2	-	-	16	CASSVGDGGNTGELFF	TGTGCCAGCAGCGTAGGAGACGGAGGTAACACCGGGGAGCTGTTTTTT
TRBV5-1	TRBJ2-3	-	TRBD2	16	CASSLKAGASTDTQYF	TGCGCCAGCAGCTTAAAAGCGGGAGCGAGCACAGATACGCAGTATTTT
TRBV6-1	TRBJ2-7	-	TRBD1	15	CASSPRQGSSYEQYF	TGTGCCAGCAGTCCGAGACAGGGCAGCTCCTACGAGCAGTACTTC
TRBV28	TRBJ1-5	once	-	15	CASSFIGNENQPQHF	TGTGCCAGCAGTTTTATAGGGAATGAAAATCAGCCCCAGCATTTT
TRBV7-9	TRBJ2-3	-	-	16	CASSFLGASGTDTQYF	TGTGCCAGCAGCTTTCTTGGGGCTAGCGGCACAGATACGCAGTATTTT
TRBV29-1	TRBJ2-7	-	-	12	CSVGATAYEQYF	TGCAGCGTTGGCGCTACAGCTTACGAGCAGTACTTC
TRBV7-2	TRBJ2-7	-	-	12	CASSERGWWQYF	TGTGCCAGCAGCGAGAGAGGGTGGTGGCAGTACTTC
TRBV30	TRBJ2-7	-	-	16	CAWSVLAGGGSYEQYF	TGTGCCTGGAGTGTACTGGCAGGGGGGGGCTCCTACGAGCAGTACTTC
TRBV28	TRBJ2-7	-	TRBD2	17	CASSLWGTSGRGREQYF	TGTGCCAGCAGTTTATGGGGGACTAGCGGGAGAGGACGCGAGCAGTACTTC
TRBV6-5	TRBJ1-1	-	TRBD1	13	CASTPGTGYEAFF	TGTGCCAGCACCCCCGGGACAGGGTATGAAGCTTTCTTT
TRBV2	TRBJ2-7	-	TRBD2	14	CASSGLAGGGEQYF	TGTGCCAGCAGCGGACTAGCGGGAGGTGGCGAGCAGTACTTC
TRBV10-2	TRBJ2-6	-	-	16	CASSESPGVGANVLTF	TGCGCCAGCAGTGAGAGTCCCGGGGTCGGGGCCAACGTCCTGACTTTC
TRBV5-1	TRBJ2-3	-	-	14	CASKLWYSADTQYF	TGCGCCAGCAAACTTTGGTATTCGGCAGATACGCAGTATTTT
TRBV28	TRBJ2-7	-	TRBD2	18	CASSWGTSGRAPSYEQYF	TGTGCCAGCAGTTGGGGGACTAGCGGGAGGGCCCCGTCCTACGAGCAGTACTTC
TRBV11-1	TRBJ2-1	once	TRBD1	16	CASSLDTGGAHNEQFF	TGTGCCAGCAGCTTAGATACAGGGGGCGCCCACAATGAGCAGTTCTTC
TRBV5-1	TRBJ1-2	-	TRBD1	18	CASTFTGTAGLANYGYTF	TGCGCCAGCACCTTTACCGGGACAGCCGGATTAGCTAACTATGGCTACACCTTC
TRBV7-6	TRBJ1-1	-	-	13	CASSLEADTEAFF	TGTGCCAGCAGCTTAGAGGCAGACACTGAAGCTTTCTTT
TRBV28	TRBJ1-2	-	TRBD1	15	CASSSTDRGAYGYTF	TGTGCCAGCAGTTCCACCGACAGGGGGGCCTATGGCTACACCTTC
TRBV28	TRBJ2-7	-	TRBD1	15	CASSLGQGYGYEQYF	TGTGCCAGCAGTCTGGGACAGGGGTATGGCTACGAGCAGTACTTC
TRBV6-5	TRBJ2-7	-	TRBD2	14	CASRGWRGDYEQYF	TGTGCCAGCAGGGGTTGGCGGGGGGACTACGAGCAGTACTTC
TRBV30	TRBJ2-1	-	-	14	CAWSVGDSYNEQFF	TGTGCCTGGAGTGTAGGCGACTCCTACAATGAGCAGTTCTTC
TRBV10-2	TRBJ2-7	-	-	14	CASSVGTVLNEQYF	TGCGCCAGCAGTGTGGGGACGGTCCTGAACGAGCAGTACTTC
TRBV2	TRBJ1-3	-	-	16	CASSDSQGKAGNTIYF	TGTGCCAGCAGTGATTCACAGGGAAAGGCTGGAAACACCATATATTTT
TRBV20-1	TRBJ2-1	-	-	10	CSAWGDEQFF	TGCAGTGCCTGGGGGGATGAGCAGTTCTTC
TRBV7-2	TRBJ2-5	-	-	12	CASSLDQETQYF	TGTGCCAGCAGCTTAGATCAAGAGACCCAGTACTTC
TRBV28	TRBJ1-2	-	-	11	CASRIGYGYTF	TGTGCCAGCAGGATTGGCTATGGCTACACCTTC
TRBV5-1	TRBJ2-1	-	TRBD2	17	CASSLGAGVSLYNEQFF	TGCGCCAGCAGCTTAGGAGCGGGAGTCAGCCTATACAATGAGCAGTTCTTC
TRBV10-3	TRBJ1-1	-	-	14	CAISPDSLNTEAFF	TGTGCCATCAGTCCCGACAGCCTGAACACTGAAGCTTTCTTT
TRBV9	TRBJ2-7	once	-	14	CASSVGASPYEQYF	TGTGCCAGCAGCGTAGGCGCATCACCCTACGAGCAGTACTTC
TRBV7-6	TRBJ2-5	-	TRBD2	14	CASSLVAGEGTQYF	TGTGCCAGCAGCTTAGTAGCGGGAGAGGGGACCCAGTACTTC
TRBV5-8	TRBJ2-2	-	-	15	CASSLFQGNTGELFF	TGTGCCAGCAGCTTGTTCCAGGGGAACACCGGGGAGCTGTTTTTT
TRBV2	TRBJ2-7	-	-	11	CAREALYEQYF	TGTGCCAGAGAGGCCCTTTACGAGCAGTACTTC